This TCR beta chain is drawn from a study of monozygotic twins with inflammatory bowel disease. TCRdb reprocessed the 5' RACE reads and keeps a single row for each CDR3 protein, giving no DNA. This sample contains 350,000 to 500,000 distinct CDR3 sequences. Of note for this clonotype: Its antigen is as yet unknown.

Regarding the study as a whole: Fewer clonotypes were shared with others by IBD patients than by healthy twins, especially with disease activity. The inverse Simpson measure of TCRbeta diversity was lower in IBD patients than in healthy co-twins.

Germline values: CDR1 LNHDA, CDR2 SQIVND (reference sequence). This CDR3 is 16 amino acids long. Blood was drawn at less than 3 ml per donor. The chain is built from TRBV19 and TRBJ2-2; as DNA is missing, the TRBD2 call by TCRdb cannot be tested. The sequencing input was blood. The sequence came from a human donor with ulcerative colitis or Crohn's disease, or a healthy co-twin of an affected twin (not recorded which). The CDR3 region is CASSIRPGGLAGELFF.